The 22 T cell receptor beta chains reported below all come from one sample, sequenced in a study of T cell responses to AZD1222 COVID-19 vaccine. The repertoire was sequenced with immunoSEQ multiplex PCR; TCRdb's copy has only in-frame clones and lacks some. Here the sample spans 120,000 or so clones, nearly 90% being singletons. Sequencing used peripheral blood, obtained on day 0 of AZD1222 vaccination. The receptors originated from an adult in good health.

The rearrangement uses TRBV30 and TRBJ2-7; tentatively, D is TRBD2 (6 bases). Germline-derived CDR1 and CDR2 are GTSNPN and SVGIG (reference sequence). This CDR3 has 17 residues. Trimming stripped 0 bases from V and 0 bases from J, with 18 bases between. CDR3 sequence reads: CAWSVRFQGGPSYEQYF. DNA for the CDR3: TGTGCCTGGAGTGTAAGATTTCAGGGAGGACCCTCCTACGAGCAGTACTTC.

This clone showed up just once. CDR3 residues: CASSYDGSSYEQYF. In DNA form, the CDR3 reads TGTGCCAGCAGTTACGATGGCTCCTCCTACGAGCAGTACTTC. This chain links TRBV6-2 or TRBV6-3 with TRBJ2-7; D not resolved. Germline-derived CDR1 and CDR2 are MNHEY and SVGEGT. The CDR3 length is 14 residues. V lost 2 bases to trimming and J lost 0 bases, with 8 bases between them.

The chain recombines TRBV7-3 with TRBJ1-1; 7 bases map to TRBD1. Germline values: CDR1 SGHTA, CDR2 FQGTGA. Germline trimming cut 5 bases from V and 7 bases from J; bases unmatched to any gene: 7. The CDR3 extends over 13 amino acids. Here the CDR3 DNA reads TGTGCCAGCAGCCCCGGGACAGCGGGTGAAGCTTTCTTT. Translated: CASSPGTAGEAFF.

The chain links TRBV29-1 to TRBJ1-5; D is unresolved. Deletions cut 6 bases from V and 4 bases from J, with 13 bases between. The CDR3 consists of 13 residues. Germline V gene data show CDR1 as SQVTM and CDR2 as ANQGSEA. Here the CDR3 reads CSVSLALNQPQHF. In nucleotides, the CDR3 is TGCAGCGTCTCCCTGGCATTAAATCAGCCCCAGCATTTT.

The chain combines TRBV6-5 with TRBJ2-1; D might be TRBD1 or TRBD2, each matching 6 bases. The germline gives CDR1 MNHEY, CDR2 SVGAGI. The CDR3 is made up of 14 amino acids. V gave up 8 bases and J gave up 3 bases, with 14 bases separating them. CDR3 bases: TGTGCCAGCGGCCCCCGGGGGCTCTACAATGAGCAGTTCTTC. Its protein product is CASGPRGLYNEQFF.

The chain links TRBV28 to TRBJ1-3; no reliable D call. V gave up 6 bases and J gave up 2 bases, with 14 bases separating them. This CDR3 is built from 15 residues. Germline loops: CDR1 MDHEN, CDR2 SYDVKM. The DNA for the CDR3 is TGTGCCAGCAGGATGGCGCTGGGAACTGGAAACACCATATATTTT. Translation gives CASRMALGTGNTIYF.

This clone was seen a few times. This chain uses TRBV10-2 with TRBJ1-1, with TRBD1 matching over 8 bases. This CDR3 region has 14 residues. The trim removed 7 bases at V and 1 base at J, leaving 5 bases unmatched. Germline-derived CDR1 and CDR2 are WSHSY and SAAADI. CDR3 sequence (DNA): TGCGCCAGCATCGACACAGGGGGGAACACTGAAGCTTTCTTT. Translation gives CASIDTGGNTEAFF.

Here the CDR3 DNA reads TGTGCCAGCAGCTTAGCGTCCGGAAATAATTCACCCCTCCACTTT. Protein product: CASSLASGNNSPLHF. This chain joins TRBV7-2 and TRBJ1-6; D remains unclear. Germline V gives CDR1 SGHTA, CDR2 FQGNSA. The CDR3 spans 15 residues. The V end was cut by 0 bases, the J end by 5 bases, with 8 bases between.

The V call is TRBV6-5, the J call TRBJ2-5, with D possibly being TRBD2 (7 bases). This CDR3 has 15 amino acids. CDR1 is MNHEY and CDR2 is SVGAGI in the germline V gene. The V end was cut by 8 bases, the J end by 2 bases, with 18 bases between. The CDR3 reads CASGATGGRQETQYF. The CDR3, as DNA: TGTGCCAGCGGGGCTACCGGGGGGCGGCAAGAGACCCAGTACTTC.

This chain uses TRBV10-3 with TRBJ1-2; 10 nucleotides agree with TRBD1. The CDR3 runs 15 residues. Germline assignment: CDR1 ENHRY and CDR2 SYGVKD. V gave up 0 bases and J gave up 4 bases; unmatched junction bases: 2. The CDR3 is CAISESGQGTYGYTF. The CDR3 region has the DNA TGTGCCATCAGTGAGTCGGGACAGGGGACCTATGGCTACACCTTC.

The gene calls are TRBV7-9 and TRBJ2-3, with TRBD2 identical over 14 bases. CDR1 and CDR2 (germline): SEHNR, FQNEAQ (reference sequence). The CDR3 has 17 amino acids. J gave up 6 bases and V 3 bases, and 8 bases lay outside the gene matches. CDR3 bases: TGTGCCAGCAGCTTTAAGGGACTAGCGGGAGAAGGGGATACGCAGTATTTT. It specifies CASSFKGLAGEGDTQYF. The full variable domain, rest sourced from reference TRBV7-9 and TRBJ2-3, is DTGVSQNPRHKITKRGQNVTFRCDPISEHNRLYWYRQTLGQGPEFLTYFQNEAQLEKSRLLSDRFSAERPKGSFSTLEIQRTEQGDSAMYLCASSFKGLAGEGDTQYFGPGTRLTVL.

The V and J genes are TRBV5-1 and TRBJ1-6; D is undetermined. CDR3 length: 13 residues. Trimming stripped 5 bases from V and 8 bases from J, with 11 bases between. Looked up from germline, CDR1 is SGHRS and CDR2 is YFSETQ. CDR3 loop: CASSPAIDSPLHF. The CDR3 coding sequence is TGCGCCAGCAGTCCAGCAATCGATTCACCCCTCCACTTT.

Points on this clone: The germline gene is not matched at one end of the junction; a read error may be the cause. Here the CDR3 reads CASSPSGLSNEQYF. CDR3 sequence (DNA): TGTGCCAGTAGTCCCTCCGGGCTCTCCAACGAGCAGTACTTC. The rearrangement joins TRBV19 to TRBJ2-7; D call uncertain. CDR3 length equals 14 residues. CDR1 and CDR2 from the germline V gene are LNHDA and SQIVND (reference sequence).

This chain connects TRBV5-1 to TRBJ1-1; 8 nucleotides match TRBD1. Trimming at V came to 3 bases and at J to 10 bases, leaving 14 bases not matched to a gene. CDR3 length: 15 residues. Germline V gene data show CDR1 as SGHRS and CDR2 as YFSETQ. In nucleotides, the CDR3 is TGCGCCAGCAGCTCGTCGAAAGACAGGGGTTCTGCAGCTTTCTTT. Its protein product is CASSSSKDRGSAAFF.

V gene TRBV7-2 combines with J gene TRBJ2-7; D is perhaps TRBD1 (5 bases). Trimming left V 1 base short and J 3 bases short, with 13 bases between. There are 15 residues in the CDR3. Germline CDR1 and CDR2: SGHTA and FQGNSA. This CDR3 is CASSLGTRLNYEQYF. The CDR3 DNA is TGTGCCAGCAGCTTAGGGACACGCCTTAACTACGAGCAGTACTTC.

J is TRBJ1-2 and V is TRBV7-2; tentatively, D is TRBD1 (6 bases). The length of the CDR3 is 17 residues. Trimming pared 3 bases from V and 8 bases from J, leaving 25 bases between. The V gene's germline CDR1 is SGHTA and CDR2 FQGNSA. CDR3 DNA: TGTGCCAGCAGCTTCGCCGTCGGAGGGGGGAACCAAATGGGCTACACCTTC. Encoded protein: CASSFAVGGGNQMGYTF.

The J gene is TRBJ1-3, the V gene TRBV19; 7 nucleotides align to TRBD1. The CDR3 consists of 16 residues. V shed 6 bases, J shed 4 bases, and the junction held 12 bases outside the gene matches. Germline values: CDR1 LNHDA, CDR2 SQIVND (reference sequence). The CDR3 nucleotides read TGTGCCAGTAGCCGACAGGGTTTGGTCTCCGGAAACACCATATATTTT. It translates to CASSRQGLVSGNTIYF.

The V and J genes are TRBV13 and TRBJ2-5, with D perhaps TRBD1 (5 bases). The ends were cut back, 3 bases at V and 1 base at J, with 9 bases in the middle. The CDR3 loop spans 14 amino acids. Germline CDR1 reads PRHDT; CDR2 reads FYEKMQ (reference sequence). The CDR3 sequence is CASSFYDSQETQYF. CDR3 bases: TGTGCCAGCAGCTTTTATGACAGCCAAGAGACCCAGTACTTC.

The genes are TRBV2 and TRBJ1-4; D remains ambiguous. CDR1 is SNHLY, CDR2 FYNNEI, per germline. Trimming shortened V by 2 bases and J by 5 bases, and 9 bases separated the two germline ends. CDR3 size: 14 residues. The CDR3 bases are TGTGCCAGCAGTGAATTCAGGAAAAATGAAAAACTGTTTTTT. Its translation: CASSEFRKNEKLFF. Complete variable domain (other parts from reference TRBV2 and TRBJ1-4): EPEVTQTPSHQVTQMGQEVILRCVPISNHLYFYWYRQILGQKVEFLVSFYNNEISEKSEIFDDQFSVERPDGSNFTLKIRSTKLEDSAMYFCASSEFRKNEKLFFGSGTQLSVL.

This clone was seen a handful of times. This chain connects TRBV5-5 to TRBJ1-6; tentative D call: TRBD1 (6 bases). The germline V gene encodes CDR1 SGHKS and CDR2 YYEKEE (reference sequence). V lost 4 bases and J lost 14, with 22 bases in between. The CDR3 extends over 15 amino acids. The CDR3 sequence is CASSRVNRDLGALHF. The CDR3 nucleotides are TGTGCCAGCAGCCGGGTTAACAGGGACCTGGGGGCCCTCCACTTT.

CDR3 residues: CASSPRDREAFF. CDR3 nucleotides: TGTGCCAGCAGCCCAAGGGACCGTGAAGCTTTCTTT. The chain joins TRBV3-1 (or the pseudogene TRBV3-2) to TRBJ1-1, with a tentative D call TRBD1 (5 bases). V was clipped by 4 bases and J by 7 bases, with 10 bases between them. The CDR3 is 12 residues long. Germline loops: CDR1 LGHDT, CDR2 YNNKEL (reference sequence).

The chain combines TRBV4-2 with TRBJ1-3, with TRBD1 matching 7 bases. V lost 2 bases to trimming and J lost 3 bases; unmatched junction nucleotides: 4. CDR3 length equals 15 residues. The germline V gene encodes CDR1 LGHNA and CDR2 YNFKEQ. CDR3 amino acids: CASSQTRGIGNTIYF. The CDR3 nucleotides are TGTGCCAGCAGCCAAACCAGGGGGATTGGAAACACCATATATTTT.